This note documents a single TCR beta chain sequence. Assay used: immunoSEQ multiplex PCR; TCRdb lists only in-frame clones, some missing. This table has approximately 58,000 clones, 70% to 90% appearing once. The CDR3 loop spans 16 amino acids. The germline V gene has CDR1 SGHAT and CDR2 FQNNGV. V lost 3 bases, J lost 1 base, and 8 bases stayed unmatched. This specimen belongs to a study of technical replicates of blood from several donors. Sequenced material: PBMCs. The chain links TRBV11-2 to TRBJ2-5; 7 nucleotides align to TRBD1. The receptor's source is a human donor in good health. Some clones in this sample may be carry-over from other donors' samples. Here the CDR3 DNA reads TGTGCCAGCAGCTTCCTCCCGGGACAGACCCAAGAGACCCAGTACTTC. Protein sequence: CASSFLPGQTQETQYF.